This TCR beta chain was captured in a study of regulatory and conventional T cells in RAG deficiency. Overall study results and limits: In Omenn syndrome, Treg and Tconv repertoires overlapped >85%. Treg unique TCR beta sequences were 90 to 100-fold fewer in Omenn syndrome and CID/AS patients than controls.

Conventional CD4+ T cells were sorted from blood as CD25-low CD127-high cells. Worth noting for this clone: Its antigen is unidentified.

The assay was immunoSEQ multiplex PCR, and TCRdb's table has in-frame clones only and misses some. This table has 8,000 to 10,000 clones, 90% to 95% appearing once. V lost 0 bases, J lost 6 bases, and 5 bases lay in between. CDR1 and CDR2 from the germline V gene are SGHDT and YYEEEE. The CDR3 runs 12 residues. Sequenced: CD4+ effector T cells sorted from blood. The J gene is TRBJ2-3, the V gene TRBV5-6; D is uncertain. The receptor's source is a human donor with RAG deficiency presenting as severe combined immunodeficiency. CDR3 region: CASSLAVDTQYF. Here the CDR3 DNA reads TGTGCCAGCAGCTTGGCGGTGGATACGCAGTATTTT.